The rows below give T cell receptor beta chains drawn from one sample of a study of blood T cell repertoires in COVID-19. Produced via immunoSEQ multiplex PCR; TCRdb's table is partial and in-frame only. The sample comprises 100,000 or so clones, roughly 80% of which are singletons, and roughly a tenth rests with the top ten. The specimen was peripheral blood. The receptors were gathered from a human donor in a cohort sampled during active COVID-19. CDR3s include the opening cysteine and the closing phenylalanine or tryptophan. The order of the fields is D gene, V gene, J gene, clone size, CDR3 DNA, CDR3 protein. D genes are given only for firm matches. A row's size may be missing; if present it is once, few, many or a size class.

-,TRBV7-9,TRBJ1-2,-,TGTGCCAGCAGCTTAGGGACACTGAACTATGGCTACACCTTC,CASSLGTLNYGYTF
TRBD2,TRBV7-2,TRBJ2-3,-,TGTGCCAGCAGCCCCCCTCGATCTAGCGGGGGGGCAGATACGCAGTATTTT,CASSPPRSSGGADTQYF
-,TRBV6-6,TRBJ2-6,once,TGTGCCAGCATCGATGAGGGATCTGGGGCCAACGTCCTGACTTTC,CASIDEGSGANVLTF
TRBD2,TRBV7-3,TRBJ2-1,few,TGTGCCAGCAGCTTAACTAGCGGGACGGGCTACAATGAGCAGTTCTTC,CASSLTSGTGYNEQFF
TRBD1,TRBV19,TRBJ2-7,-,TGTGCCAGTAGTAAGGTACCGGGACAGGGGGCGACCTACGAGCAGTACTTC,CASSKVPGQGATYEQYF
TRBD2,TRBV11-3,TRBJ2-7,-,TGTGCCAGCAGCACCTGGACTAGCGGGGGGGCCTACGAGCAGTACTTC,CASSTWTSGGAYEQYF
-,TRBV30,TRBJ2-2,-,TGTGCCTGGAGTGTATTTACAGGGAGGGTCGGGGAGCTGTTTTTT,CAWSVFTGRVGELFF
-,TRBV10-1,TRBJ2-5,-,TGCGCCCCAGAGTCAGGGTACCAAGAGACCCAGTACTTC,CAPESGYQETQYF
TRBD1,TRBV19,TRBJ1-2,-,TGTGCCAGTAGTCCCACGGACAGGGTAACCTATGGCTACACCTTC,CASSPTDRVTYGYTF
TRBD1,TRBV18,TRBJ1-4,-,TGTGCCAGCTCACCTCTAGGGGGCGCAACTAATGAAAAACTGTTTTTT,CASSPLGGATNEKLFF
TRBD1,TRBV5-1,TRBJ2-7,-,TGCGCCAGCAGGGATGACAGGGGTATCGAGCAGTACTTC,CASRDDRGIEQYF
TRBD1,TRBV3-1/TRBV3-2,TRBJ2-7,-,TGTGCCAGCAGCCGAACGGACAGGGTTGGGGAGCAGTACTTC,CASSRTDRVGEQYF
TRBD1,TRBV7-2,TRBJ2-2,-,TGTGCCAGCAGCCTCGGACAGGGAGACACCGGGGAGCTGTTTTTT,CASSLGQGDTGELFF
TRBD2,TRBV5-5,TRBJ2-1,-,TGTGCCAGCAGCTTGGATACTCCTAGCGGGAGGGGCAATGAGCAGTTCTTC,CASSLDTPSGRGNEQFF
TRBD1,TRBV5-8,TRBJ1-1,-,TGTGCCAGCAGCCTTGATACCTCAGGGGGCAGACCTGAAGCTTTCTTT,CASSLDTSGGRPEAFF
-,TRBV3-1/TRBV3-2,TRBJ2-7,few,TGTGCCAGCAGCCAAGGATTGGGGCCCCAGGAGCAGTACTTC,CASSQGLGPQEQYF
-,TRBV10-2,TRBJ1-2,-,TGCGCCAGTCGACAGTTCTCTAACTATGGCTACACCTTC,CASRQFSNYGYTF
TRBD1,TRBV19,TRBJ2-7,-,TGTGCCAGTAGGTACACAGGGGGTGTCGACTACGAGCAGTACTTC,CASRYTGGVDYEQYF
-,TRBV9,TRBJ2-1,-,TGTGCCAGCAGCGTACCTGGCGGTAGCGTCAATGAGCAGTTCTTC,CASSVPGGSVNEQFF
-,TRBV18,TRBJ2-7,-,TGTGCCAGCTCATCGACGCAGGGGCCACGGCACGAGCAGTACTTC,CASSSTQGPRHEQYF
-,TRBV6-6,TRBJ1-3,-,TGTGCCAGCAGATCTCCGACGGGGGAAAATGGCATATATTTT,CASRSPTGENGIYF
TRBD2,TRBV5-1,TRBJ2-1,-,TGCGCCAGCAGCTTGCCTAGCGGGGCGAAAGATGAGCAGTTCTTC,CASSLPSGAKDEQFF
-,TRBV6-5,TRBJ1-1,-,TGTGCCAGCAGTTACTCGGGTGGATGGGGGGACGGAGAAGCTTTCTTT,CASSYSGGWGDGEAFF
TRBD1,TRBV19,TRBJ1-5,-,TGTGCCAGTAGCCAGGGGACAGGGAAGTTTAGCAATCAGCCCCAGCATTTT,CASSQGTGKFSNQPQHF
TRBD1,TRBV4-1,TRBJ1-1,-,TGCGCCAGCAGCCAAGATGGGGCAGGGGGCATTACTGAAGCTTTCTTT,CASSQDGAGGITEAFF
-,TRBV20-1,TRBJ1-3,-,TGCAGTGCTAGTCCGAGAGGAGTTTCGGACACCATATATTTT,CSASPRGVSDTIYF
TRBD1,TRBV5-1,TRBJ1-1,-,TGCGCCAGCAGCATTAACAGGGGACCCATGAACACTGAAGCTTTCTTT,CASSINRGPMNTEAFF
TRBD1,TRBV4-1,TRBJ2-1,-,TGCGCCAGCAGCGAGACGGGACAGGGGTTCAATGAGCAGTTCTTC,CASSETGQGFNEQFF
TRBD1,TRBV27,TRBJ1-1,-,TGTGCCAGCAGTTTATGGGGGACAGGGGTCCTGAACACTGAAGCTTTCTTT,CASSLWGTGVLNTEAFF
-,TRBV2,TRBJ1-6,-,TGTGCCAGCTCTATGTCAGGACAGCATAATTCACCCCTCCACTTT,CASSMSGQHNSPLHF
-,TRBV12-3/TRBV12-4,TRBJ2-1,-,TGTGCCAGCAGTCCCGACACAGGGAATGAGCAGTTCTTC,CASSPDTGNEQFF
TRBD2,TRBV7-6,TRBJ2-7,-,TGTGCCAGCAGCCCCTGGTTAGCGGGAGACGGCGTGGGCAGCTCCTACGAGCAGTACTTC,CASSPWLAGDGVGSSYEQYF
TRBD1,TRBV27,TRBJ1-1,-,TGTGCCAGCAGTTTTCGACAGGGGGTTATGAACACTGAAGCTTTCTTT,CASSFRQGVMNTEAFF
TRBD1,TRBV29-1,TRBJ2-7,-,TGCAGCGTTAGACAGGGGGCACACGAGCAGTACTTC,CSVRQGAHEQYF
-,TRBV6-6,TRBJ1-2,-,TGTGCCAGCAGTTACTCGGAGACTAAGGACTATGGCTACACCTTC,CASSYSETKDYGYTF
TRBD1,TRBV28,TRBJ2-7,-,TGTGCCAGCAGTCCCGGGACAGGCAACTACGAGCAGTACTTC,CASSPGTGNYEQYF
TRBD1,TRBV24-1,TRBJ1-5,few,TGTGCCACCCAACCAGGGACAGGCAATCAGCCCCAGCATTTT,CATQPGTGNQPQHF
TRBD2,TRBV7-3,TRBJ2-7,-,TGTGCCAGCAGCTCTTCGGGGGGGCGGAAGTACGAGCAGTACTTC,CASSSSGGRKYEQYF
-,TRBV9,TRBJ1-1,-,TGTGCCAGCAGCGTAGCGGGGTTAGGCACTGAAGCTTTCTTT,CASSVAGLGTEAFF
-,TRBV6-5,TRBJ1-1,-,TGTGCCAGCAGTTACCTGACACCGAACACTGAAGCTTTCTTT,CASSYLTPNTEAFF
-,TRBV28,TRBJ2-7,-,TGTGCCAGCCTCCCCACTGGGGCTAGCGAGGCCTACGAGCAGTACTTC,CASLPTGASEAYEQYF
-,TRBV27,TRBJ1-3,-,TGTGCCAGCAGTCCCACAGGGTGGGCTGGGAACACCATATATTTT,CASSPTGWAGNTIYF
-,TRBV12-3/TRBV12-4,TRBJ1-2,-,TGTGCCAGCAGCTACGGGGGGGGAACCTTCTACACCTTC,CASSYGGGTFYTF
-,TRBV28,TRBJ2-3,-,TGTGCCAGCACCCTAACAGGGCCCGCAGATACGCAGTATTTT,CASTLTGPADTQYF
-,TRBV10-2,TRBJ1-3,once,TGCGCCAGCAGTGAGGGGAGCGGAGGCGCTGGAAACACCATATATTTT,CASSEGSGGAGNTIYF
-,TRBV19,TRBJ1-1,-,TGTGCCAGTAATAGGGGGGGCACTGAAGCTTTCTTT,CASNRGGTEAFF